This T cell receptor beta chain was captured by sequencing in a study of PD-1 blockade in classical Hodgkin lymphoma. Findings and caveats of the study: Reports indicated that newly diagnosed patients had lower baseline TCR diversity than healthy donors did.

Clones were read by immunoSEQ multiplex PCR, and TCRdb kept only the in-frame ones, dropping some. The repertoire includes 100,000 to 120,000 clones, over 85% of them detected once, and around 20% sits in the top ten. The time point was: cycle 4 day 1 (C4D1), after around six weeks of nivolumab. All patients experienced relapse after autologous stem cell transplantation, and brentuximab vedotin exposure was variable. Notes on this clone: The target antigen is unknown.

Trimming stripped 5 bases from V and 8 bases from J, with 6 bases between. Germline-derived CDR1 and CDR2 are SEHNR and FQNEAQ (reference sequence). The CDR3 contains 11 residues. The source material was peripheral blood mononuclear cells (PBMCs), sampled before the fourth cycle of nivolumab. This receptor was obtained from a human donor with classical Hodgkin lymphoma. The rearrangement links TRBV7-9 to TRBJ1-4; D unclear. The chain's CDR3 is CASSRGEKLFF. DNA for the CDR3: TGTGCCAGCAGCCGAGGAGAAAAACTGTTTTTT.